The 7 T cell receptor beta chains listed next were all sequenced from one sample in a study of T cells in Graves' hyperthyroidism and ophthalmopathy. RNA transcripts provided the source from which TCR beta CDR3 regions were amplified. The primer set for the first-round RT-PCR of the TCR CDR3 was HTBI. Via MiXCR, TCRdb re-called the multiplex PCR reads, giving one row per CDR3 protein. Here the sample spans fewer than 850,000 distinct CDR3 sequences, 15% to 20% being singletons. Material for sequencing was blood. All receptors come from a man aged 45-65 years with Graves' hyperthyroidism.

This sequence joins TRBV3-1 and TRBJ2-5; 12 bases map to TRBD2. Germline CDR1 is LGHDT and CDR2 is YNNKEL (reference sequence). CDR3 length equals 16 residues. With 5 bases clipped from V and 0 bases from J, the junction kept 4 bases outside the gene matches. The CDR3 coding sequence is TGTGCCAGCAGCTCTTGGACTAGCGGGGACCAAGAGACCCAGTACTTC. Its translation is CASSSWTSGDQETQYF.

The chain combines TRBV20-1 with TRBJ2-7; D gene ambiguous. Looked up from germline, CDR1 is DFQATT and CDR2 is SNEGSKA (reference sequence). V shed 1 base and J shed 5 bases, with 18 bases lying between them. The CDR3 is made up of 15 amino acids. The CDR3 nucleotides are TGCAGTGCTAGAGTGAATGAGAGGACCAGCGACGAGCAGTACTTC. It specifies CSARVNERTSDEQYF.

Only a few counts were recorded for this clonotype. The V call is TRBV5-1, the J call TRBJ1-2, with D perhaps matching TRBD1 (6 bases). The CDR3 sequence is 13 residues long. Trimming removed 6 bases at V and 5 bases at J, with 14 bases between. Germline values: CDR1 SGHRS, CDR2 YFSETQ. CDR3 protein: CASTADSPYGYTF. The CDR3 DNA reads TGCGCCAGCACCGCGGACAGCCCTTATGGCTACACCTTC.

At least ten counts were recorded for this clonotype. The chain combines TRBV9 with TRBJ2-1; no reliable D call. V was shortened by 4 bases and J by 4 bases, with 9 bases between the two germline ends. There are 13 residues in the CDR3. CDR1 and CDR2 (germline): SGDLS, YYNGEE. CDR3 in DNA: TGTGCCAGCAGCCCCAGGTCGTACAATGAGCAGTTCTTC. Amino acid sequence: CASSPRSYNEQFF.

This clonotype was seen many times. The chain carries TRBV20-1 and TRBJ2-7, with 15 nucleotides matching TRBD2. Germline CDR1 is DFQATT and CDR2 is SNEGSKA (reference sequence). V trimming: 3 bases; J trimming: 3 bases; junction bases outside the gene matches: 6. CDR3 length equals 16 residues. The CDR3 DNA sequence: TGCAGTGCTAGGGGGACTAGCGGGAGGAACGACTACGAGCAGTACTTC. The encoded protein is CSARGTSGRNDYEQYF.

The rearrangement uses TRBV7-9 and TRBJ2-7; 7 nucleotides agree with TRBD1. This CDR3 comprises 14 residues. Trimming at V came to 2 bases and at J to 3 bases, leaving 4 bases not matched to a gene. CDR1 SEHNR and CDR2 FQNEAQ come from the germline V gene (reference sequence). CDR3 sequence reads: CASSLSRQGYEQYF. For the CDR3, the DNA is TGTGCCAGCAGCTTAAGTAGACAGGGCTACGAGCAGTACTTC.

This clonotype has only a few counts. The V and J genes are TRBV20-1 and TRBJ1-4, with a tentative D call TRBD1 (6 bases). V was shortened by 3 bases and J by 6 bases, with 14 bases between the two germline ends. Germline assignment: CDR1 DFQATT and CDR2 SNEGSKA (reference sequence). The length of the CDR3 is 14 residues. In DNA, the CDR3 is TGCAGTGCTAGGTGGACAGCGCTGGATGAAAAACTGTTTTTT. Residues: CSARWTALDEKLFF.